The present T cell receptor beta chain was sequenced within a study of yellow fever vaccine responses in identical twins. In TCRdb, the RT-PCR reads were re-called with MiXCR into one record per CDR3 protein. The sample shows some 20,000 distinct CDR3 sequences, around 70% of them seen only once. A note on this clonotype: Its target is not known.

Study-level points and caveats: On the reported evidence, twins' vaccine T cell responses seemed partly convergent and partly personalized.

With 6 bases removed from V and 7 bases from J, the gap between germline ends came to 7 bases. Germline CDR1 and CDR2: SNHLY and FYNNEI. The CDR3 length is 11 residues. The starting material was T cells from blood (PBMCs), unsorted or a sorted subset (not recorded which), obtained before or after yellow fever vaccination (not recorded which). The chain employs TRBV2 and TRBJ2-1; D uncertain. The origin of this receptor is a woman between 18 and 30 years old who received the yellow fever vaccine. CDR3: CASSLQNEQFF. The CDR3 DNA is TGTGCCAGCAGCCTCCAGAATGAGCAGTTCTTC.